A single TCR beta chain is shown here with its context. The antigen remains undetermined. This record comes from a study of cytomegalovirus exposure and HLA in healthy donors. 13 Jbeta primers and 60 Vbeta primers were used for the PCR. Clones were read by immunoSEQ multiplex PCR, and TCRdb kept only the in-frame ones, dropping some. The sample shows roughly 130,000 clones, 80% of them seen only once. Germline V gene sequence: CDR1 MNHEY, CDR2 SVGAGI. This CDR3 spans 14 amino acids. Broader study findings: It has been reported that TCR beta sequences accurately predicted the HLA-A and HLA-B alleles of most subjects. Whilst most TCR sequences proved rare, a subset of public TCRs occurred across many donors.

Donors were nominally healthy when sampled, though unrecorded immune exposures were likely. The sequence was obtained from a man aged 30-40 years in good health and CMV-seronegative. The sequenced sample was PBMCs. The chain employs TRBV6-5 and TRBJ2-5; D uncertain. Near its end, the DNA agrees better with TRBJ2-7, so the J call may be wrong. CDR3 DNA sequence: TGTGCCAGCATCTCGCCGGAGAGGCACTACGAGCAGTACTTC. Translated: CASISPERHYEQYF.